The clone carrying this T cell receptor beta chain was seen repeatedly, ten times or more. Its antigen is currently unknown. These data are taken from a study of CD8 T cells in ankylosing spondylitis. Study findings and constraints: Within ankylosing spondylitis blood, a TCR beta motif made up of roughly eight highly homologous variants appeared to be characteristic. Past studies reported some motif variants in reactive arthritis synovial fluid and blood.

The V and J ends lost 1 base and 4 bases respectively, with 5 bases between them. The CDR3 sequence is 13 residues long. CDR1 and CDR2 from the germline V gene are LGHNA and YSLEER. Each TCR beta library was made by quantitative 5'-RACE that incorporated molecular barcodes. TCRdb reprocessed the 5' RACE reads via MiXCR and lists one record per CDR3 protein. This table has roughly 240,000 distinct CDR3 sequences, around 8% appearing once. Input material: blood, either unsorted or a sorted T cell fraction (not recorded which). The TCR was taken from a female donor with ankylosing spondylitis or in good health (not recorded which). J is TRBJ1-3 and V is TRBV4-3; D is undetermined. CDR3 DNA: TGCGCCAGCAGCCAAGGGTCCGGAAACACCATATATTTT. It specifies CASSQGSGNTIYF.